This T cell receptor (beta chain) was observed in a study of OX40 agonist ivuxolimab in advanced cancers. Study details: Patients were treated with intravenous ivuxolimab, dosed at 0.01 to 10 mg/kg and infused every 2 weeks. Whole-study findings and limits: At doses 0.1 to 3.0 mg/kg, CD4+ and CD8+ clones expanded.

The germline V and J ends were trimmed by 1 base and 0 bases, with 10 bases remaining between them. CDR1 and CDR2 from the germline V gene are SGHRS and YFSETQ. CDR3 length equals 16 residues. Samples of blood were obtained at baseline, on cycle 4 day 1, and on cycle 7 day 1. In its sample, this clone was seen once. Its antigen is currently unknown. Profiled with immunoSEQ multiplex PCR; TCRdb holds only in-frame clones, not every one. The sample lists over 60,000 clones, roughly 90% occurring once. This chain uses TRBV5-1 with TRBJ2-2; D possibly corresponds to TRBD2 (6 bases). This TCR was recovered from an adult with an advanced solid tumor such as melanoma, head and neck, liver or kidney cancer. This sample comprised CD4+ or CD8+ T cells sorted from blood, obtained in a trial of the OX40 agonist ivuxolimab. In nucleotides, the CDR3 is TGCGCCAGCAGCTTGTGGGGGGAAACGAACACCGGGGAGCTGTTTTTT. Encoded protein: CASSLWGETNTGELFF.